This section outlines one T cell receptor beta chain sequence together with its context. Its specificity is not known. Repertoires were generated with immunoSEQ multiplex PCR, while TCRdb's copy carries only in-frame clones and drops some. The profile shows about 180,000 clones, about 86% of them singletons. The CDR3 has 12 residues. V shed 0 bases and J shed 5 bases, with 7 bases lying between them. Germline V lookup: CDR1 GTSNPN, CDR2 SVGIG (reference sequence). This entry belongs to a study of T cell responses to AZD1222 COVID-19 vaccine. General observations from the study: Among AZD1222 vaccinees, only six were seropositive at baseline.

The TCR was taken from an adult in good health. The sequencing here drew on peripheral blood, taken on day 0 of AZD1222 vaccination. The chain is built from TRBV30 and TRBJ1-2; TRBD1 is a possible D gene (5 bases). The CDR3 DNA sequence: TGTGCCTGGAGTGTAGGACAATATGGCTACACCTTC. Translated: CAWSVGQYGYTF.